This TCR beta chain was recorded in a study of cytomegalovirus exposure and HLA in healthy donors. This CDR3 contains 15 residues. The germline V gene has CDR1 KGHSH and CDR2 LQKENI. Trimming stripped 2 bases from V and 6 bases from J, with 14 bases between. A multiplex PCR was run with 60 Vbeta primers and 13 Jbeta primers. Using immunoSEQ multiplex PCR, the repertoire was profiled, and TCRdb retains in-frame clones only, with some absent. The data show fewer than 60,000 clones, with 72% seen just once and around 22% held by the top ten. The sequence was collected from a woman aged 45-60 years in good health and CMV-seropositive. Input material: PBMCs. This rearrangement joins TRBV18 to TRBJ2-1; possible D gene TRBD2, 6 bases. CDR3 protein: CASSPETGLSNEQFF. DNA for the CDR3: TGTGCCAGCTCACCAGAGACGGGACTGTCCAATGAGCAGTTCTTC.